The entry that follows covers one T cell receptor beta chain sequence. The antigen is unknown. Looked up from germline, CDR1 is MNHNS and CDR2 is SASEGT. The CDR3 consists of 14 residues. As the method of synthesis, 5'RACE template switching with UMIs yielded TCR beta cDNA. For each CDR3 protein, TCRdb gives one entry from its re-call of the 5' RACE reads, without DNA. The sample table sets out a few hundred thousand distinct CDR3 sequences. The data were obtained in a study of T cells expressing NK-cell markers. Study as a whole: The authors derived TCR beta repertoires from sorted CD3+CD56+NKG2C+, CD3+CD56+NKG2C- and CD3+CD56-NKG2C+ T cells. Findings and limits, study-wide: Of CD8+ T cells, 1.0-7.0% belonged to dominant NKG2C+ clonotypes in roughly 6 donors.

The chain links TRBV6-1 to TRBJ2-1; the TCRdb call, TRBD1, lacks DNA for checking. The sequence was obtained from a man between 18 and 69 years old in good health. The sample taken for sequencing was blood T cells: a sorted CD56 or NKG2C T cell subset, CD4+ or CD8+ T cells, or bulk PBMC T cells (not recorded which). The CDR3 protein is CASREGAPPDEQFF.